These 18 T cell receptor beta chains were all obtained from the same sample, sequenced in a study of spatial heterogeneity in lung cancer. Described time point: blood at routine non-recurrence follow-up after resection. Extraction of whole RNA from tumor, nontumor lung or frozen PBMC preceded unsorted sequencing. One entry per CDR3 protein results from TCRdb running MiXCR on the 5' RACE reads. Here the sample spans some 110,000 distinct CDR3 sequences, less than 15% being singletons. This specimen consisted of PBMCs, obtained at follow-up. These receptors were taken from a male donor with early-stage non-small cell lung cancer.

In this sample, this clonotype turned up a few times. The chain combines TRBV20-1 with TRBJ1-6, with D tentatively TRBD1 (6 bases). Trimming took 5 bases from V and 4 from J, leaving 12 bases between them. Germline CDR1 DFQATT, CDR2 SNEGSKA (reference sequence). The length of the CDR3 is 14 residues. CDR3 residues: CSARRQVYNSPLHF. As DNA, the CDR3 is TGCAGTGCTCGTAGACAGGTGTATAATTCACCCCTCCACTTT.

The table lists this clonotype with a few counts. The genes are TRBV2 and TRBJ1-2; no firm D call. Germline V gives CDR1 SNHLY, CDR2 FYNNEI. The CDR3 loop spans 17 amino acids. V shed 8 bases and J shed 0 bases, with 22 bases lying between them. This chain's CDR3 is CASVKTWAAASNYGYTF. The DNA for the CDR3 is TGTGCCAGCGTCAAAACGTGGGCAGCCGCATCTAACTATGGCTACACCTTC.

The chain is built from TRBV6-5 and TRBJ2-2; possibly TRBD1 for D (6 bases). This CDR3 region has 14 residues. With 6 bases removed from V and 5 bases from J, the gap between germline ends came to 13 bases. Germline V CDR1 and CDR2: MNHEY, SVGAGI. DNA of the CDR3: TGTGCCAGCAGGGAACAGGGTCGGACCGGGGAGCTGTTTTTT. Amino acid sequence: CASREQGRTGELFF.

V gene TRBV5-1 combines with J gene TRBJ2-3; D remains ambiguous. The CDR3 runs 13 residues. The germline CDR1 and CDR2 sequences are SGHRS and YFSETQ. V was cut by 0 bases and J by 5 bases, with 7 bases left in between. Here the CDR3 DNA reads TGCGCCAGCAGCTTGGCAGGAAGAGATACGCAGTATTTT. As protein: CASSLAGRDTQYF.

This clonotype has ten or more counts. This chain uses TRBV28 with TRBJ2-2; D may be TRBD1 (5 bases). The CDR3 sequence is 14 residues long. V was clipped by 6 bases and J by 5 bases, with 13 bases between them. The germline V gene encodes CDR1 MDHEN and CDR2 SYDVKM. The CDR3 nucleotides are TGTGCCAGCAGGCACCCAGGGTATACCGGGGAGCTGTTTTTT. The encoded protein is CASRHPGYTGELFF.

This chain uses TRBV12-3 or TRBV12-4 with TRBJ2-3, with 8 bases that match TRBD2. This CDR3 is 17 amino acids long. Losses at the gene ends were 0 bases for V and 2 bases for J; bases not matched to a gene: 7. CDR3 DNA sequence: TGTGCCAGCAGTTTAGCGCGGGTAGCGGGGTACACAGATACGCAGTATTTT. Translated: CASSLARVAGYTDTQYF.

The chain joins TRBV20-1 to TRBJ2-7, with no clear D. The CDR3 runs 11 residues. CDR1 is DFQATT and CDR2 is SNEGSKA in the germline V gene (reference sequence). Between the trimmed V and J ends, which lost 7 bases and 5 bases, there was a span of 12 bases. DNA for the CDR3: TGCAGTGGAGGAGTTGGGGACGAGCAGTACTTC. It translates to CSGGVGDEQYF.

A few counts support this clonotype. The chain links TRBV3-1 to TRBJ2-5; 12 bases are shared with TRBD2. The CDR3 is 15 residues long. With 5 bases clipped from V and 4 bases from J, the junction kept 5 bases outside the gene matches. Germline V gene sequence: CDR1 LGHDT, CDR2 YNNKEL (reference sequence). CDR3 DNA: TGTGCCAGCAGCTCAACTAGCGGGGGGATAGAGACCCAGTACTTC. Amino acid sequence: CASSSTSGGIETQYF.

This clonotype was seen a handful of times. The J gene is TRBJ1-2, the V gene TRBV28, with a possible D match to TRBD1 (6 bases). The CDR3 runs to 13 residues. Trimming shortened V by 7 bases and J by 3 bases, and 12 bases separated the two germline ends. Germline V CDR1 and CDR2: MDHEN, SYDVKM. The CDR3 region is CASTLGQYYGYTF. The DNA for the CDR3 is TGTGCCAGCACTCTAGGACAGTACTATGGCTACACCTTC.

This clonotype has a handful of counts. This chain links TRBV20-1 with TRBJ2-7, with D perhaps TRBD1 (8 bases). There are 15 residues in the CDR3. Per the germline V gene, CDR1 is DFQATT and CDR2 is SNEGSKA (reference sequence). V dropped 2 bases and J dropped 3 bases, with 17 bases sitting between them. The CDR3 DNA reads as TGCAGTGCTAGACCCTACAGGGGGGGTGGCTACGAGCAGTACTTC. Translated: CSARPYRGGGYEQYF.

This clonotype is a singleton in its sample. V usage is TRBV28 and J usage is TRBJ2-7, with TRBD2 as a possible D gene (6 bases). With 4 bases removed from V and 9 bases from J, the gap between germline ends came to 13 bases. The germline V gene has CDR1 MDHEN and CDR2 SYDVKM. The CDR3 spans 12 residues. Written as DNA, the CDR3 is TGTGCCAGCAGTTCCCGGACGGGAGCGCAGTACTTC. This translates into CASSSRTGAQYF.

This clonotype showed up just a few times. The chain carries TRBV5-1 and TRBJ2-7; D gene uncertain. Trimming shortened V by 7 bases and J by 3 bases, and 14 bases separated the two germline ends. The CDR3 covers 13 residues. Germline CDR1 is SGHRS and CDR2 is YFSETQ. The DNA of the CDR3 is TGCGCCAGCGCAGTCGGTGGCATCTACGAGCAGTACTTC. As protein: CASAVGGIYEQYF.

The gene calls are TRBV20-1 and TRBJ1-5; weak D call: TRBD1 (6 bases). CDR3 length: 15 amino acids. The germline V and J ends were trimmed by 1 base and 0 bases, with 10 bases remaining between them. Germline CDR1 and CDR2: DFQATT and SNEGSKA (reference sequence). The CDR3 sequence is CSARAGTYSNQPQHF. CDR3 nucleotides: TGCAGTGCTAGAGCCGGGACATATAGCAATCAGCCCCAGCATTTT.

The V call is TRBV5-1, the J call TRBJ2-3, with 13 bases aligning to TRBD2. The CDR3 is 19 amino acids. Germline lookup yields CDR1 SGHRS and CDR2 YFSETQ. The trim removed 3 bases at V and 1 base at J, leaving 11 bases unmatched. DNA of the CDR3: TGCGCCAGCAGCTGGACCGGCACTAGCGGGGGGGCAGGCACAGATACGCAGTATTTT. Its protein product is CASSWTGTSGGAGTDTQYF.

V gene TRBV19 combines with J gene TRBJ1-5; tentative D call: TRBD1 (5 bases). Trimming removed 8 bases at V and 0 bases at J, with 20 bases between. Germline V gives CDR1 LNHDA, CDR2 SQIVND (reference sequence). This CDR3 region has 17 residues. The CDR3 DNA reads TGTGCCAGTGGCCCGATACAGGCCCTTTATAGCAATCAGCCCCAGCATTTT. It codes for CASGPIQALYSNQPQHF.

This clonotype was recorded a few times. The chain uses TRBV7-9 and TRBJ2-5, with D perhaps matching TRBD2 (6 bases). This CDR3 region has 13 residues. Germline V gene sequence: CDR1 SEHNR, CDR2 FQNEAQ (reference sequence). The V and J ends lost 3 bases and 2 bases respectively, with 7 bases between them. CDR3 loop: CASSFGGQETQYF. Written as DNA, the CDR3 is TGTGCCAGCAGCTTCGGAGGGCAAGAGACCCAGTACTTC.

This clonotype was seen repeatedly, ten times or more. The chain has TRBV15 and TRBJ1-5; 9 bases are shared with TRBD1. The CDR3 length is 17 residues. Germline V CDR1 and CDR2: LNHNV, YYDKDF (reference sequence). J lost 2 bases, V lost 3 bases, and 8 bases had no gene match. The CDR3 coding sequence is TGTGCCACCAGCAGTGGGGACAGGGTGAAGGGCAATCAGCCCCAGCATTTT. As protein: CATSSGDRVKGNQPQHF.

J is TRBJ1-6 and V is TRBV5-5; TRBD1 might be the D (6 bases). The CDR3 runs to 15 residues. Trimming removed 0 bases at V and 9 bases at J, with 13 bases between. Germline lookup yields CDR1 SGHKS and CDR2 YYEKEE (reference sequence). In DNA form, the CDR3 reads TGTGCCAGCAGCTTGGACGGCAGGGGTGGTTCACCCCTCCACTTT. Protein sequence: CASSLDGRGGSPLHF.